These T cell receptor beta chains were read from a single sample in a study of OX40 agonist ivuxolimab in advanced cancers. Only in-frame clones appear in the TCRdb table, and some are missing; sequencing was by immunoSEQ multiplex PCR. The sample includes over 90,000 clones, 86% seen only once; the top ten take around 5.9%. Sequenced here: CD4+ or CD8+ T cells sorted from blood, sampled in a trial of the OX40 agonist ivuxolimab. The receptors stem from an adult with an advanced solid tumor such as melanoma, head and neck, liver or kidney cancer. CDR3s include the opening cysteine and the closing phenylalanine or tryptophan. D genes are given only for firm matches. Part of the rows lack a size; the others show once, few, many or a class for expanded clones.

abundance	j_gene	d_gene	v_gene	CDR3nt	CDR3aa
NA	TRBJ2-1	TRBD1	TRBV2	TGTGCCAGCATGGAGGACAGGGGAGCCGATGAGCAGTTCTTC	CASMEDRGADEQFF
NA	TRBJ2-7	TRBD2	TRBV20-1	TGCAGTGCAGGACTAGTCTACGAGCAGTACTTC	CSAGLVYEQYF
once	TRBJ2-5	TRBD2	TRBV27	TGTGCCAGCAGTTTAGGGGTTACTAGCGGGATATCGCAAGAGACCCAGTACTTC	CASSLGVTSGISQETQYF
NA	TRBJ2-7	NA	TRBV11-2	TGTGCCAGCAGCTTGAGTGGCTCCTACGAGCAGTACTTC	CASSLSGSYEQYF
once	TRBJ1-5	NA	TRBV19	TGTGCCAGTAGGGGGGGGGCTGGTATTCAGCCCCAGCATTTT	CASRGGAGIQPQHF
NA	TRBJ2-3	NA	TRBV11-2	TGTGCCAGCAGCTTAAACGTTGGCACAGATACGCAGTATTTT	CASSLNVGTDTQYF
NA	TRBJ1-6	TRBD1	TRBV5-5	TGTGCCAGCAGCTTTTATGACAGGGAGTATTCACCCCTCCACTTT	CASSFYDREYSPLHF
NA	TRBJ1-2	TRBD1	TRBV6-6	TGTGCCAGCAGTTTTCCCAGGGGGGGCTACACCTTC	CASSFPRGGYTF
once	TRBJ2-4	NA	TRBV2	TGTGCCAGCAGTGAAAGGTATAGGGTCGGCGACATTCAGTACTTC	CASSERYRVGDIQYF
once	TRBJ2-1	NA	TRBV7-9	TGTGCCAGCAGCGCTGGGAGCGTCTCTTACAATGAGCAGTTCTTC	CASSAGSVSYNEQFF
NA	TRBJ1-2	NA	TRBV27	TGTGCCAGCAGTTCCCGGGACACCTATGGCTACACCTTC	CASSSRDTYGYTF
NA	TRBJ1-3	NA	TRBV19	TGTGCCAGTAGACCAGGATCAGGTGGAAACACCATATATTTT	CASRPGSGGNTIYF
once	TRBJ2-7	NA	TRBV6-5	TGTGCCAGCAGTTACTTAAAGGACAGTTCCTCCTACGAGCAGTACTTC	CASSYLKDSSSYEQYF
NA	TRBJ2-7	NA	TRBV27	TGTGCCAGCAGTTCGATCCGGACCATTCTCCACGAGCAGTACTTC	CASSSIRTILHEQYF
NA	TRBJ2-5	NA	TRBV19	TGTGCCAGTAGTATATCCTCCCAAGAGACCCAGTACTTC	CASSISSQETQYF
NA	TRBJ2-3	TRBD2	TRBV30	TGTGCCTGGAGTTCAGCGGGAGCAGATACGCAGTATTTT	CAWSSAGADTQYF
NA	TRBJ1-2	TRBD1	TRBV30	TGTGCCTGGAGTGTAACTGTGACAGGGGGTGGCTACACCTTC	CAWSVTVTGGGYTF
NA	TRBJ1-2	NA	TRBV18	TGTGCCAGCTCACCACCGACCAGAAGCTATGGCTACACCTTC	CASSPPTRSYGYTF
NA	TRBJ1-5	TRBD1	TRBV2	TGTGCCAGCAGTGACGGACAGGTTGGGAATCAGCCCCAGCATTTT	CASSDGQVGNQPQHF
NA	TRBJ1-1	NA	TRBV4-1	TGCGCCAGCAGGGAATTTGGGGGGAAGACTGAAGCTTTCTTT	CASREFGGKTEAFF
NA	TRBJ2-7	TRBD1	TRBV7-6	TGTGCCAGCAGCCTAGGACAGGGGGCGGATGAGCAGTACTTC	CASSLGQGADEQYF
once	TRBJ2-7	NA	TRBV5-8	TGTGCCAGCAGCTTGGTCGGGAGAGGGGCCGACTACGAGCAGTACTTC	CASSLVGRGADYEQYF
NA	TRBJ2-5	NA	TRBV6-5	TGTGCCAGCAGTTACAAAGGGTGGGTGACCCAGTACTTC	CASSYKGWVTQYF
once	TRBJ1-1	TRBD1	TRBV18	TGTGCCAGCTCACGGGACAGGTATAAGGGGACTGAAGCTTTCTTT	CASSRDRYKGTEAFF
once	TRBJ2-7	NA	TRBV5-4	TGTGCCAGCAGGCTGGACTGGGCACCCGAGCAGTACTTC	CASRLDWAPEQYF
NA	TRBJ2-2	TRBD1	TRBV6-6	TGTGCCAGCGGTATTTTACGACAGGGAGACACCGGGGAGCTGTTTTTT	CASGILRQGDTGELFF
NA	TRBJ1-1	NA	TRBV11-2	TGTGCCAGCAGCTTAGCTGGATATGGGATGAGGGACACTGAAGCTTTCTTT	CASSLAGYGMRDTEAFF
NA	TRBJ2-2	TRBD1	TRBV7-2	TGTGCCAGCAGCCCACAGGGGCTGAACACCGGGGAGCTGTTTTTT	CASSPQGLNTGELFF
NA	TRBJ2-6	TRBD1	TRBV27	TGTGCCAGCCGCTGGGACAGCTCTGGGGCCAACGTCCTGACTTTC	CASRWDSSGANVLTF
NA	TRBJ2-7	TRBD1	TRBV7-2	TGTGCCAGCAGCCCTGGACAGGGGTCGTATCACGAGCAGTACTTC	CASSPGQGSYHEQYF
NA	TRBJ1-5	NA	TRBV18	TGTGCCAGCTCACCAGGAGGGGCCCAGCCCCAGCATTTT	CASSPGGAQPQHF
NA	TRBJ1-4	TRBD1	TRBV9	TGTGCCAGCAGCGCTTCGGGTTGGGACAGCGAAAAACTGTTTTTT	CASSASGWDSEKLFF
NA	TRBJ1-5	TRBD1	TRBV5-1	TGCGCCAGCACCCTGACAGGGAAGGGGAGCAATCAGCCCCAGCATTTT	CASTLTGKGSNQPQHF
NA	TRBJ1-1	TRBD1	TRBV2	TGTGCCGGCGGGTCAGGGCGACAGGGAGACACTGAAGCTTTCTTT	CAGGSGRQGDTEAFF
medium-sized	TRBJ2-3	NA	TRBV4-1	TGCGCCAGCAGCCAAGATCGAAACACAGATACGCAGTATTTT	CASSQDRNTDTQYF
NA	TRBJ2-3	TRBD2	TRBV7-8	TGTGCCAGCAGCGTGAGACTAGCGGGAACATCAGATACGCAGTATTTT	CASSVRLAGTSDTQYF
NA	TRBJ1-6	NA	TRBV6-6	TGTGCCAGCAGTCCCGTCAAGGGATCACCCCTCCACTTT	CASSPVKGSPLHF
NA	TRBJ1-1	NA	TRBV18	TGTGCCAGCTCCTCTTTGGTACCCAACACTGAAGCTTTCTTT	CASSSLVPNTEAFF
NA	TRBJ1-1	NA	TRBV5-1	TGCGCCAGCAGCTTAGGGATGAACACTGAAGCTTTCTTT	CASSLGMNTEAFF
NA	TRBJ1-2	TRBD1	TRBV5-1	TGCGCCAGCAGCTTGGTGGGACAGAGAGACTATGGCTACACCTTC	CASSLVGQRDYGYTF
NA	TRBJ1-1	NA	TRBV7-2	TGTGCCAGCAGCTTAGTGGGGGTCACTATAGGGTCTGAAGCTTTCTTT	CASSLVGVTIGSEAFF
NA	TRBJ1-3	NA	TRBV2	TGTGGGTCTAGGAGGGGAAACACCATATATTTT	CGSRRGNTIYF
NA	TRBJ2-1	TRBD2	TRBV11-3	TGTGCCAGCAGCACATCTTTAGGGACTAGCGGGGGGTACAATGAGCAGTTCTTC	CASSTSLGTSGGYNEQFF
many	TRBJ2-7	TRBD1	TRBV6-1	TGTGCCAGCAGTTCGGACAGGGGATACTACGAGCAGTACTTC	CASSSDRGYYEQYF
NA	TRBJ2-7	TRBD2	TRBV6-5	TGTGCCAGCAGTTACTCGGGACTAGCGGCTTACGAGCAGTACTTC	CASSYSGLAAYEQYF
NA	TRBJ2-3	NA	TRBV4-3	TGCGCCAGCAGCCAAGATCGGGCCCACACAGCCGGAGATACGCAGTATTTT	CASSQDRAHTAGDTQYF
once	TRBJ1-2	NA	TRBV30	TGTGCCTGGAGTGTCGAGGGGCCCCGTGGCTACACCTTC	CAWSVEGPRGYTF
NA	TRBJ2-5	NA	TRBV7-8	TGTGCCAGCAGCTTAGAAGTAGGGGGTGGGCAAGAGACCCAGTACTTC	CASSLEVGGGQETQYF
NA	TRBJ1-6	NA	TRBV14	TGTGCCAGCAGCCCCACAATAACGGGGTTTGCCCTCCACTTT	CASSPTITGFALHF